This is a list of T cell receptor beta chains from one sample in a study of CD8 T cells in ankylosing spondylitis. Each CDR3 protein gets one entry after TCRdb re-called the 5' RACE reads with MiXCR. The table includes 250,000 or so distinct CDR3 sequences, more than 20% detected once. Sequenced input: blood, either unsorted or a sorted T cell fraction (not recorded which). All receptors derive from a male donor with ankylosing spondylitis or in good health (not recorded which). Both conserved end residues are part of each CDR3.

CDR3 length: 14; V gene: TRBV5-1; J gene: TRBJ2-7; CDR3 protein: CASSSDRANYEQYF
CDR3 length: 13; V gene: TRBV12-3/TRBV12-4; J gene: TRBJ2-3; CDR3 protein: CASSLSPRGTQYF
CDR3 length: 13; V gene: TRBV29-1; J gene: TRBJ1-2; CDR3 protein: CSARAGANYGYTF
CDR3 length: 13; V gene: TRBV6-4; J gene: TRBJ2-3; CDR3 protein: CASSLTGRDTQYF
CDR3 length: 15; V gene: TRBV29-1; J gene: TRBJ2-2; CDR3 protein: CSVTPGRSNTGELFF
CDR3 length: 15; V gene: TRBV10-2; J gene: TRBJ2-2; CDR3 protein: CASSEQQAKAGELFF
CDR3 length: 13; V gene: TRBV7-3; J gene: TRBJ2-1; CDR3 protein: CASSLWTRSEQFF
CDR3 length: 14; V gene: TRBV20-1; J gene: TRBJ2-5; CDR3 protein: CSAPNGGGRETQYF
CDR3 length: 13; V gene: TRBV12-3/TRBV12-4; J gene: TRBJ2-5; CDR3 protein: CASRDTVGETQYF
CDR3 length: 13; V gene: TRBV12-3/TRBV12-4; J gene: TRBJ2-5; CDR3 protein: CASSSRARETQYF
CDR3 length: 13; V gene: TRBV10-3; J gene: TRBJ1-1; CDR3 protein: CAISGARDTEAFF
CDR3 length: 14; V gene: TRBV29-1; J gene: TRBJ2-5; CDR3 protein: CSVARDTTQETQYF
CDR3 length: 13; V gene: TRBV24-1; J gene: TRBJ2-2; CDR3 protein: CATRLTNTGELFF
CDR3 length: 16; V gene: TRBV5-1; J gene: TRBJ2-3; CDR3 protein: CASIPSGGARTDTQYF
CDR3 length: 13; V gene: TRBV10-3; J gene: TRBJ2-7; CDR3 protein: CAITKGLLYEQYF
CDR3 length: 14; V gene: TRBV20-1; J gene: TRBJ1-1; CDR3 protein: CSASVRRGDTEAFF
CDR3 length: 15; V gene: TRBV12-3/TRBV12-4; J gene: TRBJ2-2; CDR3 protein: CASSFRGRGTGELFF
CDR3 length: 15; V gene: TRBV20-1; J gene: TRBJ1-2; CDR3 protein: CSARDWTGGNYGYTF
CDR3 length: 15; V gene: TRBV7-2; J gene: TRBJ2-1; CDR3 protein: CASSLVGTGANEQFF
CDR3 length: 13; V gene: TRBV7-3; J gene: TRBJ2-3; CDR3 protein: CASSLRLADTQYF
CDR3 length: 15; V gene: TRBV28; J gene: TRBJ2-7; CDR3 protein: CASTWSRGESYEQYF
CDR3 length: 15; V gene: TRBV6-1; J gene: TRBJ2-6; CDR3 protein: CASSPGTAGANVLTF
CDR3 length: 12; V gene: TRBV20-1; J gene: TRBJ1-5; CDR3 protein: CSARQSNQPQHF
CDR3 length: 15; V gene: TRBV20-1; J gene: TRBJ2-1; CDR3 protein: CSADIAGGSYNEQFF
CDR3 length: 16; V gene: TRBV6-5; J gene: TRBJ1-2; CDR3 protein: CASSYSWLQGAHGYTF
CDR3 length: 12; V gene: TRBV29-1; J gene: TRBJ2-7; CDR3 protein: CSVSATNYEQYF
CDR3 length: 15; V gene: TRBV2; J gene: TRBJ2-5; CDR3 protein: CASIGGLAGEETQYF
CDR3 length: 14; V gene: TRBV28; J gene: TRBJ1-6; CDR3 protein: CASRPGYFGSPLHF
CDR3 length: 15; V gene: TRBV20-1; J gene: TRBJ2-5; CDR3 protein: CSARGGSSVGETQYF
CDR3 length: 15; V gene: TRBV5-1; J gene: TRBJ2-2; CDR3 protein: CASRDIRLTTGELFF
CDR3 length: 14; V gene: TRBV7-3; J gene: TRBJ2-1; CDR3 protein: CASSLNGGYNEQFF
CDR3 length: 15; V gene: TRBV3-1; J gene: TRBJ2-2; CDR3 protein: CASSLRGANTGELFF
CDR3 length: 13; V gene: TRBV20-1; J gene: TRBJ2-1; CDR3 protein: CSASRDGHNEQFF
CDR3 length: 15; V gene: TRBV20-1; J gene: TRBJ2-7; CDR3 protein: CSAPRSGRRTYEQYF
CDR3 length: 16; V gene: TRBV6-5; J gene: TRBJ2-5; CDR3 protein: CASSYRETGVFSTQYF
CDR3 length: 12; V gene: TRBV29-1; J gene: TRBJ2-1; CDR3 protein: CRGGTGYNEQFF
CDR3 length: 15; V gene: TRBV12-3/TRBV12-4; J gene: TRBJ2-7; CDR3 protein: CASSLVPGQIYEQYF
CDR3 length: 13; V gene: TRBV20-1; J gene: TRBJ2-6; CDR3 protein: CSAEDGRANVLTF
CDR3 length: 10; V gene: TRBV28; J gene: TRBJ2-7; CDR3 protein: CASSDDEQYF
CDR3 length: 15; V gene: TRBV20-1; J gene: TRBJ2-3; CDR3 protein: CSAQGLAGDLDTQYF
CDR3 length: 13; V gene: TRBV29-1; J gene: TRBJ2-5; CDR3 protein: CSFRTSGGETQYF
CDR3 length: 16; V gene: TRBV5-1; J gene: TRBJ2-1; CDR3 protein: CASSLAVGGGSNEQFF
CDR3 length: 14; V gene: TRBV20-1; J gene: TRBJ2-7; CDR3 protein: CSASPEDGTYEQYF
CDR3 length: 14; V gene: TRBV20-1; J gene: TRBJ1-2; CDR3 protein: CSARARGRVYGYTF
CDR3 length: 11; V gene: TRBV20-1; J gene: TRBJ1-2; CDR3 protein: CSAGDRYGYTF
CDR3 length: 13; V gene: TRBV12-3/TRBV12-4; J gene: TRBJ2-3; CDR3 protein: CASSLAVIDTQYF
CDR3 length: 16; V gene: TRBV28; J gene: TRBJ1-6; CDR3 protein: CASSTLFSSYNSPLHF
CDR3 length: 13; V gene: TRBV10-2; J gene: TRBJ2-7; CDR3 protein: CASRHIGAYEQYF